The rows below give T cell receptor beta chains drawn from one sample of a study of sequential checkpoint blockade in melanoma. Here immunoSEQ multiplex PCR was the method, and the copy in TCRdb shows in-frame clones only, minus some. There are thousands of clones in the sample; 20% to 25% occur only once, and approximately 15% lies in the top ten. This sample comprised tumor tissue (inferred from file names), obtained from a patient given nivolumab and ipilimumab in sequence. The receptor source for this set is a human donor with melanoma. Each CDR3 is given with its conserved first and last residue. D genes are given only for firm matches. Not all rows give a size; the values are once, few, many and, for expanded clones, a class.

d_gene | j_gene | v_gene | abundance | CDR3aa | CDR3nt
. | TRBJ2-7 | TRBV9 | few | CASSPNPGWVPEQYF | TGTGCCAGCAGCCCTAATCCGGGGTGGGTACCCGAGCAGTACTTC
TRBD2 | TRBJ2-1 | TRBV6-8 | . | CAISKRSGGATNNEQFF | TGTGCCATCAGCAAAAGAAGCGGGGGGGCCACGAACAATGAGCAGTTCTTC
. | TRBJ2-2 | TRBV6-1 | few | CASSGFGSTGELFF | TGTGCCAGCAGTGGCTTCGGGTCCACCGGGGAGCTGTTTTTT
. | TRBJ1-2 | TRBV6-8 | . | CAISRDLNYGYTF | TGTGCCATCAGTAGGGATCTTAACTATGGCTACACCTTC
. | TRBJ2-7 | TRBV11-3 | medium-sized | CASSLGGAGGEQYF | TGTGCCAGCAGCTTGGGCGGAGCCGGAGGCGAGCAGTACTTC
TRBD2 | TRBJ2-3 | TRBV15 | . | CATSRVGASGGVTDTQYF | TGTGCCACCAGCAGAGTTGGGGCGAGCGGGGGGGTCACAGATACGCAGTATTTT
. | TRBJ1-1 | TRBV5-1 | few | CASSLAFSPLLNTEAFF | TGCGCCAGCAGCTTGGCTTTCAGCCCATTATTGAACACTGAAGCTTTCTTT
. | TRBJ1-5 | TRBV30 | few | CAWSPKGGSNQPQHF | TGTGCCTGGAGCCCAAAGGGGGGAAGCAATCAGCCCCAGCATTTT
TRBD2 | TRBJ2-7 | TRBV2 | . | CASRPPGSSGRVREQYF | TGTGCCAGCAGACCCCCGGGCTCCAGCGGGAGAGTCCGAGAGCAGTACTTC
. | TRBJ1-2 | TRBV11-3 | . | CASSFGSGRKYYGYTF | TGTGCCAGCAGCTTTGGATCAGGCAGGAAGTACTATGGCTACACCTTC
TRBD1 | TRBJ2-7 | TRBV9 | medium-sized | CASSVGGQGSYEQYF | TGTGCCAGCAGCGTTGGGGGACAGGGAAGCTACGAGCAGTACTTC
TRBD2 | TRBJ2-1 | TRBV19 | . | CASSRTSGSYNEQFF | TGTGCCAGTAGTCGGACTAGCGGGTCCTACAATGAGCAGTTCTTC
. | TRBJ2-7 | TRBV15 | . | CATSRDAPGDVYEQYF | TGTGCCACCAGCAGAGATGCCCCGGGTGACGTATACGAGCAGTACTTC
TRBD2 | TRBJ2-7 | TRBV10-3 | few | CAISKSSGTTYEQYF | TGTGCCATTTCTAAAAGTAGCGGGACGACCTACGAGCAGTACTTC
. | TRBJ2-1 | TRBV11-3 | many | CASSLSTQSSYNEQFF | TGTGCCAGCAGCTTGAGTACTCAGAGCTCCTACAATGAGCAGTTCTTC
. | TRBJ2-2 | TRBV7-5 | few | CASSPRRGRAGNTGELFF | TGTGCCAGCAGCCCCCGTCGCGGGAGGGCTGGGAACACCGGGGAGCTGTTTTTT
TRBD1 | TRBJ1-1 | TRBV11-3 | many | CASSLSTGPTEAFF | TGTGCCAGCAGCTTATCGACAGGGCCCACTGAAGCTTTCTTT
. | TRBJ1-5 | TRBV28 | few | CASSTGTVVFQHF | TGTGCCAGCAGTACCGGGACCGTAGTATTCCAGCATTTT
TRBD1 | TRBJ1-5 | TRBV5-1 | few | CASSRDLGGGQPQHF | TGCGCCAGCAGCCGCGACCTAGGGGGCGGTCAGCCCCAGCATTTT
. | TRBJ1-5 | TRBV19 | . | CASSRLTGTNQPQHF | TGTGCCAGTAGTAGACTGACAGGTACCAATCAGCCCCAGCATTTT
TRBD2 | TRBJ2-7 | TRBV11-3 | . | CASSLVSSGGVYEQYF | TGTGCCAGCAGCTTGGTCTCGAGCGGGGGGGTCTACGAGCAGTACTTC
TRBD1 | TRBJ2-7 | TRBV11-3 | . | CASSPGQGSYEQYF | TGTGCTAGCAGCCCCGGACAGGGCTCCTACGAGCAGTACTTC
TRBD1 | TRBJ1-5 | TRBV6-8 | medium-sized | CASSLEGAGQPQHF | TGTGCCAGCAGTTTGGAGGGGGCTGGTCAGCCCCAGCATTTT
TRBD2 | TRBJ2-1 | TRBV10-2 | . | CASSDRRGGSYNEQFF | TGCGCCAGCAGTGATAGGCGGGGGGGCTCCTACAATGAGCAGTTCTTC
. | TRBJ2-2 | TRBV11-3 | medium-sized | CASSPGGVTGELFF | TGTGCCAGCAGCCCCGGAGGGGTCACCGGGGAGCTGTTTTTT
TRBD1 | TRBJ2-2 | TRBV6-8 | . | CASSYTRTGTGRPGELFF | TGTGCCAGCAGTTACACAAGGACCGGGACAGGGAGACCCGGGGAGCTGTTTTTT
. | TRBJ1-5 | TRBV4-1 | medium-sized | CASSQGGTYNQPQHF | TGCGCCAGCAGCCAAGGGGGCACATACAATCAGCCCCAGCATTTT
TRBD1 | TRBJ1-3 | TRBV28 | . | CASSWTGAGNTIYF | TGTGCCAGCAGTTGGACAGGGGCTGGAAACACCATATATTTT
. | TRBJ1-1 | TRBV19 | . | CASSIEANTNTEAFF | TGTGCCAGTAGTATTGAGGCAAATACTAACACTGAAGCTTTCTTT
TRBD1 | TRBJ1-2 | TRBV11-3 | . | CASSPDGRGQANYGYTF | TGTGCCAGCAGCCCAGACGGCAGGGGGCAAGCTAACTATGGCTACACCTTC
TRBD2 | TRBJ2-1 | TRBV19 | few | CASSPTSGAYNEQFF | TGTGCCAGTAGCCCGACTAGCGGGGCCTACAATGAGCAGTTCTTC
TRBD1 | TRBJ1-1 | TRBV18 | . | CASSPIQGAGTEAFF | TGTGCCAGCTCGCCCATACAGGGGGCGGGCACTGAAGCTTTCTTT
. | TRBJ1-2 | TRBV19 | . | CASSMLGFGYTF | TGTGCCAGTAGTATGTTAGGTTTTGGCTACACCTTC
. | TRBJ2-1 | TRBV12-5 | . | CASGLGAGGYNEQFF | TGTGCTAGTGGTTTGGGGGCAGGGGGGTACAATGAGCAGTTCTTC
TRBD2 | TRBJ2-2 | TRBV23-1 | . | CASSQVTSGMSHGELFF | TGCGCCAGCAGCCAAGTTACTAGCGGGATGTCCCACGGGGAGCTGTTTTTT
. | TRBJ2-3 | TRBV5-1 | few | CASTPGGAATDTQYF | TGCGCCAGCACCCCGGGCGGGGCAGCCACAGATACGCAGTATTTT
. | TRBJ1-1 | TRBV11-3 | many | CASSKVGVGVATEAFF | TGTGCCAGCAGCAAAGTAGGGGTGGGGGTAGCCACTGAAGCTTTCTTT
. | TRBJ2-7 | TRBV7-5 | few | CASSPAPRAGRYEQYF | TGTGCCAGCAGCCCAGCCCCGAGAGCGGGACGCTACGAGCAGTACTTC
TRBD2 | TRBJ2-1 | TRBV9 | few | CASSSPRESGYNEQFF | TGTGCCAGCAGCTCCCCGCGGGAGAGTGGCTACAATGAGCAGTTCTTC
. | TRBJ2-7 | TRBV6-8 | many | CASSYGGAINEQYF | TGTGCCAGCAGTTACGGCGGGGCGATCAACGAGCAGTACTTC
. | TRBJ2-7 | TRBV5-1 | . | CASSGTGIPYEQYF | TGCGCCAGCAGCGGGACGGGAATACCCTACGAGCAGTACTTC
. | TRBJ2-5 | TRBV11-3 | many | CASSLLGRPGRETQYF | TGTGCCAGCAGCTTGTTAGGGAGGCCGGGCAGGGAGACCCAGTACTTC
TRBD2 | TRBJ2-5 | TRBV4-1 | few | CASSQDGTLAGGQETQYF | TGCGCCAGCAGCCAAGATGGGACGCTAGCGGGGGGCCAAGAGACCCAGTACTTC
TRBD2 | TRBJ2-1 | TRBV6-8 | few | CASIGLVGEQFF | TGTGCCAGCATCGGACTAGTCGGTGAGCAGTTCTTC
TRBD2 | TRBJ2-5 | TRBV18 | . | CASSPRTSGTQETQYF | TGTGCCAGCTCACCAAGGACTAGCGGGACCCAAGAGACCCAGTACTTC
TRBD1 | TRBJ2-1 | TRBV7-7 | . | CASSFGTGYYNEQFF | TGTGCCAGCAGCTTCGGGACAGGGTATTACAATGAGCAGTTCTTC
. | TRBJ2-7 | TRBV7-1 | many | CASRRLGAHEQYF | TGTGCCAGCAGGCGCCTCGGGGCCCACGAGCAGTACTTC
. | TRBJ2-5 | TRBV6-8 | many | CATRRLSASQETQYF | TGTGCCACCCGGCGGCTCTCGGCCTCGCAAGAGACCCAGTACTTC
TRBD1 | TRBJ2-2 | TRBV19 | . | CASSLQGANTGELFF | TGTGCCAGTAGTCTACAGGGGGCGAACACCGGGGAGCTGTTTTTT
. | TRBJ2-1 | TRBV5-1 | . | CASSLRGQGTLSEQFF | TGCGCCAGCAGCTTAAGGGGTCAGGGGACACTCAGTGAGCAGTTCTTC
. | TRBJ1-1 | TRBV18 | medium-sized | CASSLQGPGTEAFF | TGTGCCAGCTCACTACAGGGTCCGGGCACTGAAGCTTTCTTT
. | TRBJ2-3 | TRBV11-3 | . | CASSVQGGSTDTQYF | TGTGCCAGCAGCGTCCAGGGGGGGAGCACAGATACGCAGTATTTT
TRBD2 | TRBJ2-3 | TRBV9 | medium-sized | CASSETGGASTDTQYF | TGTGCCAGCAGCGAAACGGGAGGGGCTAGCACAGATACGCAGTATTTT
TRBD1 | TRBJ1-2 | TRBV5-1 | . | CASSRDRESSGYTF | TGCGCCAGCAGCAGGGACAGGGAATCCTCTGGCTACACCTTC